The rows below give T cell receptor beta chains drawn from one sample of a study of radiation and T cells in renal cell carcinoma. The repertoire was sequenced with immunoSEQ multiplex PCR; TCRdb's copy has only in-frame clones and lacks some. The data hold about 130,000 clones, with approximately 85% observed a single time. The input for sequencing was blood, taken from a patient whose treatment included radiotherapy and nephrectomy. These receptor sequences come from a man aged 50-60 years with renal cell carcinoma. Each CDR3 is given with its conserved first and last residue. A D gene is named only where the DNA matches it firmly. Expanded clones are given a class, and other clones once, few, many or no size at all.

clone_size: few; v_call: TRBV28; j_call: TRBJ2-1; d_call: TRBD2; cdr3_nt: TGTGCCAGCAGGCTACTAGCGGGAGGACATGGAAGATACAATGAGCAGTTCTTC; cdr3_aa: CASRLLAGGHGRYNEQFF
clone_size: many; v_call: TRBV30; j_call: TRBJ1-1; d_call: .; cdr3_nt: TGTGCCTGGAGTGTATCCGCAGGGACGTTGCGAGCTTTCTTT; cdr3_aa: CAWSVSAGTLRAFF
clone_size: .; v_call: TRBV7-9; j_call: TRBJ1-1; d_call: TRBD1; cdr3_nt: TGTGCCAGCAGCTCGCAGGGACAGGTTTCCTCTGAAGCTTTCTTT; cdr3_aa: CASSSQGQVSSEAFF
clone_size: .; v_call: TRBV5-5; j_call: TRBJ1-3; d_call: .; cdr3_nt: TGTGCCAGCAGTCGGAGAGAGGGGTCCTACTCTGGAAACACCATATATTTT; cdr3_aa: CASSRREGSYSGNTIYF
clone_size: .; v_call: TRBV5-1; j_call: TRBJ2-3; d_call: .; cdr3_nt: TGCGCCAGCAGCTTTATCCCAGGGAAGAGCGATACGCAGTATTTT; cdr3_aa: CASSFIPGKSDTQYF
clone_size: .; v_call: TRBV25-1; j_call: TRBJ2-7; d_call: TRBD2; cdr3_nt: TGTGCCAGCAGTCCAGAGCGGGAGCCGTACGAGCAGTACTTC; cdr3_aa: CASSPEREPYEQYF
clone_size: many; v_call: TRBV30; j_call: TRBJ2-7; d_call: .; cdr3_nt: TGTGCCTGGAGACAGGAAGGGGAGCAGTACTTC; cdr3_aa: CAWRQEGEQYF
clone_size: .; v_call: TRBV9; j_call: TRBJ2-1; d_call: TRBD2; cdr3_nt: TGTGCCAGCAGCGTCGGCGGGAGGGATTTAGATGAGCAGTTCTTC; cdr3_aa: CASSVGGRDLDEQFF
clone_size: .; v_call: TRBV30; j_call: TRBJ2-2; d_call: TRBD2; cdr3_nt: TGTGCCTGGACTAGCGGGAGGGCGGGCACCGGGGAGCTGTTTTTT; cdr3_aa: CAWTSGRAGTGELFF
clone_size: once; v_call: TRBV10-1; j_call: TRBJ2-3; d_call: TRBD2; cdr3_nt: TGCGCCAGCAGTCGCGGGAGGGCCAGTCGAGATACGCAGTATTTT; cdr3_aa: CASSRGRASRDTQYF
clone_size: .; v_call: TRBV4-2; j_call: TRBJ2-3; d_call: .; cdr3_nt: TGTGCCAGCAGCCAAGATCGAGCCGCAGATACGCAGTATTTT; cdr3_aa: CASSQDRAADTQYF
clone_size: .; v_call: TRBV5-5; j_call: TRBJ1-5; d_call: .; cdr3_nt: TGTGCCAGCAGCTTGCGAGGGGGAGGGGAACAGCCCCAGCATTTT; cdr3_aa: CASSLRGGGEQPQHF
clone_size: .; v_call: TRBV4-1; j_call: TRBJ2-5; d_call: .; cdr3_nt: TGCGCCAGCAGCCAAGGGATTGGGGGTCGGCAAGAGACCCAGTACTTC; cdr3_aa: CASSQGIGGRQETQYF
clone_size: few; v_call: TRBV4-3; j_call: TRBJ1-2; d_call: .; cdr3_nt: TGCGCCAGCAGCCTAGGACAGAAAGATAACTATGGCTACACCTTC; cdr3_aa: CASSLGQKDNYGYTF